Listed below are T cell receptor beta chains from one sample, sequenced in a study of long-term antiretroviral therapy in people with HIV. TCRdb's copy holds only in-frame clones and misses some; the assay was immunoSEQ multiplex PCR. The table has about 25,000 clones, 88% seen once; the top ten hold 5.3%. The specimen was unsorted PBMCs, collected more than 4.3 years after starting antiretroviral therapy. All receptors come from a young man with HIV. The CDR3 runs from the conserved cysteine through the conserved F or W. D genes are given only for firm matches. The size of a clone is reported for some rows only, either as once, few or many, or as a class for expanded clones.

TRBV27	TRBJ1-6	NA	16	NA	CASMGWERSYNSPLHF	TGTGCCAGCATGGGATGGGAAAGATCCTATAATTCACCCCTCCACTTT
TRBV5-1	TRBJ1-5	NA	15	NA	CASSPNSGERQPQHF	TGCGCCAGCAGTCCTAACTCAGGGGAGCGACAGCCCCAGCATTTT
TRBV10-3	TRBJ1-2	NA	16	NA	CAISGTAGRLNYGYTF	TGTGCCATCAGCGGCACTGCGGGCAGGCTGAACTATGGCTACACCTTC
TRBV6-1	TRBJ2-2	NA	13	NA	CASSAGWTGELFF	TGTGCCAGCTCTGCAGGGTGGACCGGGGAGCTGTTTTTT
TRBV19	TRBJ2-7	NA	14	NA	CASSSTTDSYEQYF	TGTGCCAGTAGTTCGACCACGGACTCCTACGAGCAGTACTTC
TRBV2	TRBJ1-6	NA	16	few	CASSETAGVSGSPLHF	TGTGCCAGCAGTGAAACCGCGGGGGTATCTGGTTCACCCCTCCACTTT
TRBV9	TRBJ2-5	NA	14	NA	CASSVDLGRATQYF	TGTGCCAGCAGCGTAGACCTAGGTAGGGCGACCCAGTACTTC
TRBV11-2	TRBJ2-7	TRBD2	15	few	CASNPSGRGDYEQYF	TGTGCCAGCAACCCAAGCGGGAGGGGAGACTACGAGCAGTACTTC
TRBV4-3	TRBJ2-7	NA	13	NA	CASSQDLGVEQYF	TGCGCCAGCAGCCAAGATTTGGGAGTCGAGCAGTACTTC
TRBV6-6	TRBJ1-5	NA	13	NA	CASSNTGFQPQHF	TGTGCCAGCAGTAACACAGGGTTTCAGCCCCAGCATTTT
TRBV6-5	TRBJ1-4	NA	14	NA	CASSYSTLNEKLFF	TGTGCCAGCAGTTACTCGACCCTTAATGAAAAACTGTTTTTT